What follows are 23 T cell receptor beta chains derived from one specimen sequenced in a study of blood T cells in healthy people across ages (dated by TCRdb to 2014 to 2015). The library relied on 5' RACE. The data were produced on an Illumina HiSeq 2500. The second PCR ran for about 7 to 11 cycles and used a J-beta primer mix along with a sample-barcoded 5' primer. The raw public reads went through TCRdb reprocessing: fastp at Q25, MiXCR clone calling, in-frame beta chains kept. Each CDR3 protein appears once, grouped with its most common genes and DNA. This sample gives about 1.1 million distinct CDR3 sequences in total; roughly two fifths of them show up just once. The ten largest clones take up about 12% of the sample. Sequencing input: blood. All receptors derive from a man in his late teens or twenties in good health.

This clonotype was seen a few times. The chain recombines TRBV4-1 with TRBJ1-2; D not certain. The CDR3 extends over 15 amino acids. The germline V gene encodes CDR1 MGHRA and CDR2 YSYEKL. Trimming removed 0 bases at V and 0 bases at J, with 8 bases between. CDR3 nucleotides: TGCGCCAGCAGCCAAGAAGGGAGAGCTAACTATGGCTACACCTTC. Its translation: CASSQEGRANYGYTF.

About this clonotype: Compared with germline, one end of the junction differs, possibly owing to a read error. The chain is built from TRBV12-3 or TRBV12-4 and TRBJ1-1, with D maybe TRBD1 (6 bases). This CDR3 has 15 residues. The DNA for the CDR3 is TGTGCCGGCAGTCCCCGGGAGGGGGGCTCTATTGAAGCTTTCTTT. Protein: CAGSPREGGSIEAFF.

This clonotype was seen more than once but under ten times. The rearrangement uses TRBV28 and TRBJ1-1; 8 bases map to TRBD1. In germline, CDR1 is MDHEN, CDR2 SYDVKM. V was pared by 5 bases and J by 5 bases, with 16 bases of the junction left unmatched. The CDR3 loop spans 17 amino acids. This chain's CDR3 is CASSPLPGGAVRTEAFF. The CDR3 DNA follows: TGTGCCAGCAGTCCCCTGCCAGGGGGCGCGGTAAGGACTGAAGCTTTCTTT.

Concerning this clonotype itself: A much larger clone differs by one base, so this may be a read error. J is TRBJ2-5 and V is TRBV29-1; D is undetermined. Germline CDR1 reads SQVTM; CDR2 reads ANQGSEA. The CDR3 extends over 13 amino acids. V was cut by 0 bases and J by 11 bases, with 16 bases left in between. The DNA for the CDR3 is TGCAGCGTTGAAGATTGGGTAGGGTCTGAGCAGTACTTC. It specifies CSVEDWVGSEQYF.

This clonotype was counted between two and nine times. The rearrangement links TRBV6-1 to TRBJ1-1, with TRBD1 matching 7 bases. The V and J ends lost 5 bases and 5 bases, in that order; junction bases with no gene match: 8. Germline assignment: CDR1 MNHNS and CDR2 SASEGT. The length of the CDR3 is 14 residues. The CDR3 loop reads CASSPQGRGTEAFF. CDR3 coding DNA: TGTGCCAGCAGTCCACAGGGGAGGGGAACTGAAGCTTTCTTT.

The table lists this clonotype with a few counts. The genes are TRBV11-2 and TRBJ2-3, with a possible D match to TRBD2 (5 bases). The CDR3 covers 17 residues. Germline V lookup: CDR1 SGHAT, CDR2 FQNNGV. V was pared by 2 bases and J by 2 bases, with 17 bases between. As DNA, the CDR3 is TGTGCCAGCAGCTTATTTCGAGCGCGGGTCTCCACAGATACGCAGTATTTT. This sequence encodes CASSLFRARVSTDTQYF.

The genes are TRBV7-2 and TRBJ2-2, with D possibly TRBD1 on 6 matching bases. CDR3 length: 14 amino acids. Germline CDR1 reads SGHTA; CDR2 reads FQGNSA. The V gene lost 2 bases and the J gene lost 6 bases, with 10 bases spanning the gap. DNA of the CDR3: TGTGCCAGCAGCTTAAAGCAGGGGCCCGGGGAGCTGTTTTTT. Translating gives CASSLKQGPGELFF.

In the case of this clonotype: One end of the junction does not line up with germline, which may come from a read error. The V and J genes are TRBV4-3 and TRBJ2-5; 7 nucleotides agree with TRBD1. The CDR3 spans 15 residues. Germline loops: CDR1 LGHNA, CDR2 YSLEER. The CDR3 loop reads CASSFRQGSAEAQYF. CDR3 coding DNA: TGCGCCAGCAGCTTCAGACAGGGATCGGCAGAGGCCCAGTACTTC.

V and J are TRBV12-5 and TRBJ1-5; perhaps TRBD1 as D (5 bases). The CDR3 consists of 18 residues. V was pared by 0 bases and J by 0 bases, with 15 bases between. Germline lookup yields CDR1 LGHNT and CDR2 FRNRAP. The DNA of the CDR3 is TGTGCTAGTGGTTTGGTACCCGCAGGGACCTTTAGCAATCAGCCCCAGCATTTT. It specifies CASGLVPAGTFSNQPQHF. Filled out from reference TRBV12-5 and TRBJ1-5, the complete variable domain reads DARVTQTPRHKVTEMGQEVTMRCQPILGHNTVFWYRQTMMQGLELLAYFRNRAPLDDSGMPKDRFSAEMPDATLATLKIQPSEPRDSAVYFCASGLVPAGTFSNQPQHFGDGTRLSIL.

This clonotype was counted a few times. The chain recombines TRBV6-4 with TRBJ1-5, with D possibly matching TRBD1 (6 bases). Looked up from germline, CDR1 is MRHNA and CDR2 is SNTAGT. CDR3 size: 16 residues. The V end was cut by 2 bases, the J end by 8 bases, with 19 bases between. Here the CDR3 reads CASSDDEGGGWKPQHF. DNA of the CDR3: TGTGCCAGCAGTGACGATGAGGGGGGGGGCTGGAAGCCCCAGCATTTT.

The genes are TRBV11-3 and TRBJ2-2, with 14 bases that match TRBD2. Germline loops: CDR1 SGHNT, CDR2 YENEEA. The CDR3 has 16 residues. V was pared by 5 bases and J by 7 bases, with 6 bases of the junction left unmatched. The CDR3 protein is CASSPGTSGGLGELFF. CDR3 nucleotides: TGTGCCAGCAGCCCAGGGACTAGCGGGGGTCTCGGGGAGCTGTTTTTT.

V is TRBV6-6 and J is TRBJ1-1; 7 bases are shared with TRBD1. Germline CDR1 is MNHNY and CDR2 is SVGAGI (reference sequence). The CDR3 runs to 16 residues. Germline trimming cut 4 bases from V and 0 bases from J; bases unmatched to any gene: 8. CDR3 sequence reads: CASSSDRAEMNTEAFF. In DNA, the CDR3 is TGTGCCAGCAGTTCAGACAGGGCCGAGATGAACACTGAAGCTTTCTTT.

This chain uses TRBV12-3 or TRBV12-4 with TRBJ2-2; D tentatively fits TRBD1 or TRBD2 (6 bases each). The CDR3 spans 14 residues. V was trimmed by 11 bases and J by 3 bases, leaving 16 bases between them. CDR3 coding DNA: TGTGCCGGTCGTCCGGGGGCCTACACCGGGGAGCTGTTTTTT. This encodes CAGRPGAYTGELFF.

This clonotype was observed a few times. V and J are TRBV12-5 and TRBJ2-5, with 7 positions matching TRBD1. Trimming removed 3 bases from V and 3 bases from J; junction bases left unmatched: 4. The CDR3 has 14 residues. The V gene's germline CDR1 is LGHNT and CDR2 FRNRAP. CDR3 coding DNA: TGTGCTAGTGGTTTCTCGGGGACAGAAGAGACCCAGTACTTC. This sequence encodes CASGFSGTEETQYF.

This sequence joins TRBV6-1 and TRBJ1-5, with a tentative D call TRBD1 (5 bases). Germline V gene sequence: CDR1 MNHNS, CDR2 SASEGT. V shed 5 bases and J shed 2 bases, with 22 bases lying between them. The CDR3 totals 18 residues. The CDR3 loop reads CASSRDPGGPLGNQPQHF. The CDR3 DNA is TGTGCCAGCAGTCGGGACCCCGGAGGTCCGTTAGGCAATCAGCCCCAGCATTTT.

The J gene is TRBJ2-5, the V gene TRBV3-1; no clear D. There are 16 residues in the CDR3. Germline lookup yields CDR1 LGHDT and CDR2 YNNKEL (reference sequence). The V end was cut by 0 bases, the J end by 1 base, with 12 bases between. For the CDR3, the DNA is TGTGCCAGCAGCCAAGATAACAGCCAACCCCAAGAGACCCAGTACTTC. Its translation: CASSQDNSQPQETQYF.

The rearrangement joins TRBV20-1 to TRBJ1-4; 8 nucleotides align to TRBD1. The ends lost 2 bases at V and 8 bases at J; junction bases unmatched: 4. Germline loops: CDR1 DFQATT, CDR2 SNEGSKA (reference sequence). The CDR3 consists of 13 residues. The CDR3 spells CSARQGAGEKLFF. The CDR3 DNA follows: TGCAGTGCTAGACAGGGGGCGGGCGAAAAACTGTTTTTT.

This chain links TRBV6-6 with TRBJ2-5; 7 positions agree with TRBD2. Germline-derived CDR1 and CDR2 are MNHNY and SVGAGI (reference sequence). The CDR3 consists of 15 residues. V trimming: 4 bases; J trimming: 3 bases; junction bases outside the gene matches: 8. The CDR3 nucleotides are TGTGCCAGCAGTTCGCTAGCGGAGGGGAAAGAGACCCAGTACTTC. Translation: CASSSLAEGKETQYF.

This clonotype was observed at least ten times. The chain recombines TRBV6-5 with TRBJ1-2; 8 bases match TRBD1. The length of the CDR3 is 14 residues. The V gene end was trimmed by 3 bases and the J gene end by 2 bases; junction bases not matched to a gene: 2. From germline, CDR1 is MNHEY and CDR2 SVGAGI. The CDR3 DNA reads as TGTGCCAGCAGTTATACAGGGGGGAACTATGGCTACACCTTC. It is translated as CASSYTGGNYGYTF.

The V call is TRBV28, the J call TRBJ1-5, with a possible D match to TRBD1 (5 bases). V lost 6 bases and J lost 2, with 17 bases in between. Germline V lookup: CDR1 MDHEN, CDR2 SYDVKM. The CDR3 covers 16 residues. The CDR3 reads CASSLSGRVRNQPQHF. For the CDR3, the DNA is TGTGCCAGCAGCTTGTCGGGCAGGGTGCGCAATCAGCCCCAGCATTTT.

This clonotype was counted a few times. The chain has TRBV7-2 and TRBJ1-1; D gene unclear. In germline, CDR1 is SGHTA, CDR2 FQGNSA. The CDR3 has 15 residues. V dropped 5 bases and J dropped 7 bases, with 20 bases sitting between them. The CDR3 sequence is CASSPDLGRVNEAFF. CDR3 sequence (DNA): TGTGCCAGCAGCCCTGATCTCGGGAGGGTTAATGAAGCTTTCTTT.

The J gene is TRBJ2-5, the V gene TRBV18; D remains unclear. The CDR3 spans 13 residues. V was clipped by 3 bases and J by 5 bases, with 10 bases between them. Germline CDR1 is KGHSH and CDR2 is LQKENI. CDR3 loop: CASSPNRRETQYF. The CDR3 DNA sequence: TGTGCCAGCTCACCCAATCGCCGGGAGACCCAGTACTTC.

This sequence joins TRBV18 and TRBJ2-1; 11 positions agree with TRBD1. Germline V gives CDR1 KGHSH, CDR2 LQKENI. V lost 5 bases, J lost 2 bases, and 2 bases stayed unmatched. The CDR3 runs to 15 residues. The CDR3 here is CASSWTGGTYNEQFF. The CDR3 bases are TGTGCCAGCTCATGGACAGGGGGCACCTACAATGAGCAGTTCTTC. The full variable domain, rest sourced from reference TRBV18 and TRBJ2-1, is NAGVMQNPRHLVRRRGQEARLRCSPMKGHSHVYWYRQLPEEGLKFMVYLQKENIIDESGMPKERFSAEFPKEGPSILRIQQVVRGDSAAYFCASSWTGGTYNEQFFGPGTRLTVL.